This T cell receptor beta chain was sequenced for a study of cytomegalovirus exposure and HLA in healthy donors (dated by TCRdb to about 2017). General notes on the study: An earlier analysis of approximately 640 of the donors reported about 290 Gb of sequence data and 117 million unique TCR beta sequences from 190 million or so T cells. A later genetic analysis used genome-wide SNP genotypes for 398 of the 666 donors, treating that subset as a discovery cohort. Across some 400 genotyped donors of the cohort, an average of about 240,000 unique TCR beta nucleotide sequences per donor were sequenced, and 15% to 20% of those sequences were non-productive. An early release that covered fewer than 800 HLA-typed donors contained approximately 300 gigabases of sequencing data and around 80 million unique TCR sequences. The genetic ancestry cluster associated with self-reported Caucasian donors included 70% to 85% of the roughly 400 genotyped donors. Typing coverage differed by locus: A, B, C, DRB1 and DQB1 were typed in about 629-640 donors, DQA1 in roughly 510, DPA1 in 600 to 610, and DPB1 in 400 to 480. Roughly 5 DR-DQ haplotypes were handled as single units for association and clustering because linkage in the cohort was strong. Using immunosequencing, the study profiled T cell repertoires from 500 to 800 subjects and related those repertoires to cytomegalovirus serostatus. Both class I and class II loci were covered by HLA typing, at four-digit resolution. The later analysis used no new phenotypic data to find candidate immune exposures, relying instead on TCR beta sequences and their occurrence across donors. The study aimed to test whether signatures of past pathogen exposure could be identified by cataloging public T cell receptors. To predict cytomegalovirus infection status, the study brought together high-throughput TCR immunosequencing, statistical association of individual TCRs with disease status, and machine learning. Donor age, sex, ethnicity and CMV serostatus were compiled alongside the repertoire data. All discovery cohort repertoires had been generated using a single sequencing platform. In a later analysis, previously published TCR beta repertoires from more than 500 donors were re-analyzed and high-resolution HLA genotyping was added so that TCR occurrence patterns could be studied. A separate validation cohort of approximately 120 different subjects was used in addition to the approximately 700-subject first cohort. An earlier analysis of fewer than 750 of the donors used high-throughput TCR beta sequencing to judge whether each TCR beta V gene segment behaved as functional or pseudogenic.

The library was obtained by the immunoSEQ multiplex PCR assay. A mixture of 60 forward primers for TCR Vbeta segments and 13 reverse primers for TCR Jbeta segments was used in the multiplex PCR. A multiplex PCR assay on genomic DNA amplified the CDR3 region of rearranged TCR beta genes. Amplified TCR beta libraries were sequenced as 87-base-pair reads on the Illumina HiSeq System. The original pipeline was this. A later analysis tallied 75 million to 85 million unique TCR beta chains across the approximately 670 repertoires, and some 12 million of those chains were shared by two or more donors. A nearest-neighbor algorithm error-corrected the raw reads and collapsed the reads into unique sequences, merging closely related sequences to remove PCR and sequencing errors. To assign V, D and J gene segments, CDR3 sequences were aligned to IMGT reference sequences. For a sequence to be retained, at least a six-nucleotide match to both a V gene segment and a J gene segment was required. A rearrangement was called productive if the CDR3 had no stop codons and remained in frame with V and J, and every other rearrangement was called non-productive. Following IMGT convention, CDR3 was defined as the stretch from the second conserved V-encoded cysteine up to the conserved J-encoded phenylalanine. Sequences without an unambiguous match to a single V gene segment were excluded from the earlier analysis of 450 to 750 of the donors. An earlier analysis of several hundred of the donors called V segments functional above 56.7% productive rearrangements and segregating when the between-donor standard deviation exceeded 5%. To diagnose cytomegalovirus status from the catalog of TCR beta chain sequences, a statistical classification framework was built. In a later analysis, TCR nucleotide sequences were compared against IMGT/GENE-DB human TR gene sequences so that V and J genes could be assigned. In a later analysis, CDR3 sequences and most-parsimonious VDJ recombination scenarios were assigned using the TCRdist pipeline. In a later analysis, every TCR beta chain was defined by the combination of its CDR3 amino acid sequence and its V-gene family, and reads without a unique V-gene family were dropped. As a way to deal with suspected cross-contamination and a sequencing artifact, a later analysis dropped hundreds of nucleotide sequences that were highly shared and had low generation probability. For each public chain, a later analysis derived a clonal expansion index from normalized ranks of inferred template counts within each repertoire. Generation probabilities in a later analysis came from a VDJ recombination model fitted to out-of-frame rearrangements, and those results were checked against IGoR. In a later analysis, TCR-TCR, TCR-HLA and TCR-CMV co-occurrence was scored with hypergeometric tests, and a repertoire-size bias correction was applied to TCR pairs. To estimate false discovery rates, a later analysis permuted the HLA or CMV assignments 20 times. In a later analysis, co-occurring TCRs were grouped using DBSCAN, and TCRdist sequence similarity was added for clustering within HLA-allele-positive subsets. Repertoires with fewer than 30,000 or more than 120,000 public chains, plus five repertoires with anomalous nucleotide sharing, were excluded from co-occurrence clustering. TCRdb's version of the immuneACCESS table is confined to in-frame rearrangements and falls short of the full clone set. An unresolved V gene accounts for under half of the shortfall where checked; the remainder is of unknown origin. For V, J and clone size, that table is used; D and trimming come from the DNA. The sample table contains over 150,000 clones; only one count was recorded for around 64% of them. The top ten clonotypes cover over 2.5% of the sample.

The germline V gene provides CDR1 SGHVS and CDR2 FNYEAQ. A distance of 13 bases separates the germline ends of V and J, which lose 1 base and 0 bases respectively. Spanning cysteine to phenylalanine, the CDR3 consists of 17 amino acids. Only the CDR3 part of the read is kept: 51 bases, read in frame from the first base. In total, 630 or so healthy bone marrow donors made up the cohort. All cohort members were sampled while nominally healthy, although unrecorded immune exposures were likely present. The donor was CMV seronegative and was included in the group of 352 seronegative cohort members. A peripheral blood sample was provided by each donor, and peripheral blood mononuclear cells were used for TCR beta sequencing. The Qiagen DNeasy Blood Extraction Kit was used to extract genomic DNA from the blood cell samples. Overall study outcomes, separate from this receptor: The authors suggested that the approach could potentially be generalized to other disease states and immunological phenotypes. Because HLA typing was missing for some donors at each locus, association tests included only the typed subset. Roughly uniform sequencing depth across donors was assumed in presence/absence analyses, although this assumption may not hold. When HLA alleles, especially DR and DQ, strongly co-occurred, TCR associations were difficult to assign to individual alleles. In this cohort, only TCR beta chains were sequenced, and detectable features were limited by the absence of alpha or paired-chain data. In a later genetic analysis, fewer N-insertions in productive TCRs were reported among donors in an Asian-associated ancestry cluster than the roughly 700-donor mean. In a later analysis, the rate of TCR association differed among HLA loci, with DRB1 alleles having the most associated TCRs and HLA-C alleles having the fewest. An association between a missense DCLRE1C variant and V-gene and J-gene trimming of TCR beta chains was found in a later genetic analysis and replicated in an independent cohort. Broadly in line with IMGT annotations, most TCR beta V segments showed up in productive rearrangements about 87% or about 30% of the time in an earlier analysis of some 590 of the donors. Linkage disequilibrium might explain the correlated functional status among segregating V segments, but an unknown experimental factor could not be excluded. In the study, roughly 160 TCR beta chains were listed as associated with cytomegalovirus. Because counts were too low, fewer than 20 rarely observed V segments, including chromosome 9 orphons, were excluded from the earlier analysis of 500 to 700 of the donors. In a later analysis, several top co-occurrence clusters were reported to appear linked to parvovirus B19, influenza, CMV and Epstein-Barr virus. For the cohort, immune exposure information was limited to CMV serostatus. Specific HLA alleles were associated with over 15,000 TCR beta sequences at a false discovery rate of 0.05 in a later analysis. A later analysis found that HLA-associated TCR beta chains were more clonally expanded and had lower generation probabilities than equally common non-associated chains. In vitro tests confirmed that a few of the cytomegalovirus-associated TCR beta chains recognize cytomegalovirus antigens. In both the original and validation cohorts, the classifier was reported to diagnose cytomegalovirus status with high specificity and sensitivity. A group of highly shared sequence variants was considered likely to be a technical artifact of the sequencing pipeline. The 87-base-pair reads could not distinguish some IMGT-functional V segments, including TRBV6-2 and TRBV6-3, so those segments were excluded. A further reported finding was that TCR beta sequences accurately predicted the HLA-A and HLA-B alleles for most subjects in the first cohort. A later analysis found that most CMV-associated TCR beta chains appeared HLA-restricted, with HLA associations seemingly driven largely by CMV exposure. Most TCR sequences were observed very rarely across donors, whereas some public TCRs were present in many individuals.

As regards this clone: The antigen this receptor binds is unknown. No base-level quality is on record; no much larger clone is a single base apart.

The TCR originated in a woman between 25 and 40 years old in good health and CMV-seronegative. Recombination connected TRBV7-6 to TRBJ2-1; possibly the D gene is TRBD2, per 5 matching bases. Material: PBMCs. The DNA is TGTGCCAGCAGCTTAGATAGGACGGGGAGCTCCTACAATGAGCAGTTCTTC. The resulting protein is CASSLDRTGSSYNEQFF.